In its sample, the clone carrying this TCR beta chain was seen a few times. Its antigen is currently unknown. The germline V gene encodes CDR1 KGHSH and CDR2 LQKENI. The V end lost 2 bases, the J end lost 3 bases, and 10 bases lay between the germline ends. The CDR3 extends over 14 amino acids. The data belong to a study of early T cells in non-severe SARS-CoV-2 infection. Points from the study as a whole: Matching results from VDJdb favored anti-spike CD8 responses, leaving private and CD4 specificities undetected.

One entry per CDR3 protein, called by TCRdb with MiXCR from the 5' RACE reads. The table records about 81,000 distinct CDR3 sequences, roughly 5.7% of them present only once. The V gene is TRBV18, the J gene TRBJ2-5; D remains unclear. Sequencing was carried out using whole blood. The TCR was taken from an adult who was a healthcare worker with PCR-confirmed SARS-CoV-2 infection or an uninfected control (not recorded which). CDR3 loop: CASSPSIQEETQYF. In DNA, the CDR3 is TGTGCCAGCTCACCAAGTATCCAGGAAGAGACCCAGTACTTC. The full variable domain, completed using reference TRBV18 and TRBJ2-5, is NAGVMQNPRHLVRRRGQEARLRCSPMKGHSHVYWYRQLPEEGLKFMVYLQKENIIDESGMPKERFSAEFPKEGPSILRIQQVVRGDSAAYFCASSPSIQEETQYFGPGTRLLVL.